This T cell receptor (beta chain) was captured by sequencing in a study of T cell responses to AZD1222 COVID-19 vaccine. Findings of the study overall: Sampled repertoires all dated from after the peak T cell response. The donor cohort was predominantly white British with a female majority, and clonal diversity may have been underestimated. Only 5 or 6 AZD1222 recipients were seropositive at baseline.

Measured with immunoSEQ multiplex PCR; TCRdb has only the in-frame clones, and not every one. The top ten hold about 6.6% of the sample, which has around 99,000 clones, approximately 90% seen once. Recipients boosted at about 4 weeks or about 12 weeks are pooled. V lost 4 bases and J lost 0, with 17 bases in between. The CDR3 is 16 amino acids. The germline CDR1 and CDR2 sequences are SGHRS and YFSETQ. Remarks on this clone: Its antigen is currently unknown.

The sample in question was peripheral blood, obtained 28 days after the second AZD1222 dose. The chain recombines TRBV5-1 with TRBJ2-7; D may be TRBD1 (6 bases). The origin of this receptor is an adult who received the AZD1222 COVID-19 vaccine. Here the CDR3 reads CASSKLDSSISYEQYF. In DNA, the CDR3 is TGCGCCAGCAGCAAATTGGACAGCTCGATCTCCTACGAGCAGTACTTC. Full variable domain (outside the CDR3, taken from reference TRBV5-1 and TRBJ2-7): KAGVTQTPRYLIKTRGQQVTLSCSPISGHRSVSWYQQTPGQGLQFLFEYFSETQRNKGNFPGRFSGRQFSNSRSEMNVSTLELGDSALYLCASSKLDSSISYEQYFGPGTRLTVT.